This T cell receptor beta chain was sequenced in a study of T cell repertoires in aging, cancer and after chemotherapy. Background on the study: The whole study produced a dataset of roughly 8.6 million TCR reads.

Regarding this clonotype: As yet, its antigen is unknown.

TCR beta rearrangements were amplified from peripheral blood genomic DNA. Study-wide points: Healthy donors lost TCR diversity with age mainly through richness, cancer patients through richness and evenness. Compared with age-matched healthy donors, untreated hematological or solid cancer patients showed higher blood TCR clonality.

The CDR3 consists of 13 residues. The V gene end was trimmed by 10 bases and the J gene end by 0 bases; junction bases not matched to a gene: 5. The germline V gene has CDR1 MNHEY and CDR2 SVGEGT. A mixed TRB-A/B primer pool amplified rearranged TRB by multiplex touch-down PCR. TCRdb redid the calling of the multiplex PCR reads with MiXCR, one entry per CDR3 protein. The profile shows around 20,000 distinct CDR3 sequences, around 40% of them singletons. This clonotype originated in a human donor with a solid tumor. The sequenced material came from blood. The chain couples TRBV6-2 or TRBV6-3 to TRBJ1-1, with 7 bases that match TRBD1. DNA of the CDR3: TGTGCCATCACCAGGGGGATGAACACTGAAGCTTTCTTT. It yields the protein CAITRGMNTEAFF.